This T cell receptor beta chain was retrieved from a study of blood T cell repertoires in COVID-19. Study background: Sources were T cells, B-cell-depleted T cells, or PBMCs; the material itself was cDNA or gDNA.

This CDR3 spans 16 amino acids. Germline CDR1 reads SGHVS; CDR2 reads FQNEAQ. The V segment lost 5 bases and the J segment 4 bases; nucleotides outside the gene matches: 12. Original analysis: Estimation of nucleated cell counts relied on the amplification of reference gene primers. Some clones are missing from TCRdb's copy, which holds only in-frame ones; the method was immunoSEQ multiplex PCR. V and J calls and clone size follow that table, whereas D and trimming were derived from the DNA. This table has 200,000 to 250,000 clones, about 85% appearing once. Study members were between about 18 and 95 years old and lived in approximately 25 US regions.

The chain combines TRBV7-8 with TRBJ2-5, with 8 nucleotides matching TRBD1. This TCR was recovered from a man in his thirties or forties who had recovered from COVID-19. The sequenced sample was PBMCs or T cells enriched from blood (not recorded which). The CDR3 coding sequence is TGTGCCAGCAGCCGAGAAGGCACAGGGGGTAGAGAGACCCAGTACTTC. Translating it yields CASSREGTGGRETQYF.